Following are 26 T cell receptor beta chains from one sample sequenced in a study of identical twins. TCRdb re-derived calls from the 5' RACE reads in MiXCR, one entry per CDR3 protein. The sample consists of roughly 1.6 million distinct CDR3 sequences, less than 40% of them appearing once. The sequenced sample consisted of cord blood. Receptor source: a newborn girl in good health.

V and J are TRBV7-2 and TRBJ2-4; 8 bases match TRBD2. There are 18 residues in the CDR3. Germline CDR1 SGHTA, CDR2 FQGNSA. Trimming cost V 2 bases and J 0 bases; bases outside gene matches: 9. The CDR3 nucleotides read TGTGCCAGCAGCTTATGGATGCCTAGCGGGTTAGCCAAAAACATTCAGTACTTC. Its translation is CASSLWMPSGLAKNIQYF. Full variable domain (missing parts from reference TRBV7-2 and TRBJ2-4): GAGVSQSPSNKVTEKGKDVELRCDPISGHTALYWYRQSLGQGLEFLIYFQGNSAPDKSGLPSDRFSAERTGGSVSTLTIQRTQQEDSAVYLCASSLWMPSGLAKNIQYFGAGTRLSVL.

V usage is TRBV3-1 and J usage is TRBJ1-1; weak D call: TRBD1 (6 bases). Trimming left V 3 bases short and J 5 bases short, with 19 bases between. Germline values: CDR1 LGHDT, CDR2 YNNKEL (reference sequence). This CDR3 has 16 amino acids. Here the CDR3 DNA reads TGTGCCAGCAGCCAGGCGTTTACAGGGAAGGGGACTGAAGCTTTCTTT. It encodes CASSQAFTGKGTEAFF.

In its sample, this clonotype was seen a few times. The chain employs TRBV3-1 and TRBJ2-7; D call uncertain. The V gene lost 1 base and the J gene lost 3 bases, with 10 bases spanning the gap. Germline V gives CDR1 LGHDT, CDR2 YNNKEL (reference sequence). The CDR3 runs to 14 residues. For the CDR3, the DNA is TGTGCCAGCAGCCAAGCTCCAGCTGGCTACGAGCAGTACTTC. Its translation: CASSQAPAGYEQYF.

The chain carries TRBV13 and TRBJ2-7; weak D call: TRBD1 (6 bases). Germline CDR1 PRHDT, CDR2 FYEKMQ (reference sequence). Trimming shortened V by 3 bases and J by 6 bases, and 21 bases separated the two germline ends. This CDR3 comprises 16 residues. CDR3 nucleotides: TGTGCCAGCAGCTTTGCAGGGGATACAGTGACCTGCGAGCAGTACTTC. Its translation is CASSFAGDTVTCEQYF.

There are many counts of this clonotype. The rearrangement links TRBV11-2 to TRBJ2-5, with TRBD2 matching over 10 bases. J gave up 2 bases and V 4 bases, and 4 bases lay outside the gene matches. The CDR3 consists of 15 residues. Germline loops: CDR1 SGHAT, CDR2 FQNNGV. The CDR3 DNA reads as TGTGCCAGCAGCTCCTATAGCGGGGGGCAAGAGACCCAGTACTTC. Its protein product is CASSSYSGGQETQYF.

J is TRBJ2-5 and V is TRBV11-2; the D call may be TRBD1 or TRBD2 (7 bases each). Judging by the DNA end, TRBJ2-7 fits better; the J call may be wrong. Germline V lookup: CDR1 SGHAT, CDR2 FQNNGV. The CDR3 loop spans 16 amino acids. The CDR3 DNA reads as TGTGCCAGCAGCTCGACAGGGAGGGCTATTGCAATCGAGCAGTACTTC. Its translation: CASSSTGRAIAIEQYF.

This chain joins TRBV12-3 or TRBV12-4 and TRBJ1-2; the match to TRBD1 covers 11 bases. The trim removed 5 bases at V and 4 bases at J, leaving 9 bases unmatched. The CDR3 totals 16 residues. The CDR3 DNA reads as TGTGCCAGCAGTGCAACCGGGACAGGGGGGATCTATGGCTACACCTTC. Its protein product is CASSATGTGGIYGYTF.

The gene calls are TRBV5-1 and TRBJ2-4; 8 nucleotides agree with TRBD1. Germline trimming cut 3 bases from V and 3 bases from J; bases unmatched to any gene: 2. The germline V gene has CDR1 SGHRS and CDR2 YFSETQ. The CDR3 contains 14 residues. CDR3 region: CASSSTGDKNIQYF. As DNA, the CDR3 is TGCGCCAGCAGCTCGACAGGGGACAAAAACATTCAGTACTTC. Combining the CDR3 with reference TRBV5-1 and TRBJ2-4 gives the whole variable domain KAGVTQTPRYLIKTRGQQVTLSCSPISGHRSVSWYQQTPGQGLQFLFEYFSETQRNKGNFPGRFSGRQFSNSRSEMNVSTLELGDSALYLCASSSTGDKNIQYFGAGTRLSVL.

The chain employs TRBV4-2 and TRBJ2-4, with 10 bases fitting TRBD1. TRBJ2-7 matches the DNA end more closely, so the J call is doubtful. The CDR3 spans 14 residues. Germline CDR1 reads LGHNA; CDR2 reads YNFKEQ. CDR3 coding DNA: TGTGCCAGCAGCCAAACGGACAGGGGGAACGAGCAGTACTTC. Translated: CASSQTDRGNEQYF.

This clonotype appeared a few times. This chain links TRBV7-2 with TRBJ2-5; 13 nucleotides line up with TRBD2. Germline V CDR1 and CDR2: SGHTA, FQGNSA. V lost 5 bases, J lost 5 bases, and 8 bases stayed unmatched. The CDR3 runs 16 residues. This CDR3 is CASSPRLAGGHETQYF. CDR3 bases: TGTGCCAGCAGCCCCCGACTAGCGGGAGGACACGAGACCCAGTACTTC. The variable domain in full, with the rest retrieved from reference TRBV7-2 and TRBJ2-5, is GAGVSQSPSNKVTEKGKDVELRCDPISGHTALYWYRQSLGQGLEFLIYFQGNSAPDKSGLPSDRFSAERTGGSVSTLTIQRTQQEDSAVYLCASSPRLAGGHETQYFGPGTRLLVL.

This clonotype was counted only a few times. This rearrangement joins TRBV29-1 to TRBJ2-1, with 7 bases fitting TRBD2. Germline CDR1 is SQVTM and CDR2 is ANQGSEA. The CDR3 consists of 15 residues. Trimming at V came to 4 bases and at J to 5 bases, leaving 11 bases not matched to a gene. The CDR3 is CSVGKRLAEDNEQFF. For the CDR3, the DNA is TGCAGCGTTGGGAAGAGGCTAGCGGAAGACAATGAGCAGTTCTTC.

The rearrangement uses TRBV11-2 and TRBJ2-1, with a tentative D call TRBD2 (6 bases). Looked up from germline, CDR1 is SGHAT and CDR2 is FQNNGV. The CDR3 totals 16 residues. Trimming left V 1 base short and J 6 bases short, with 16 bases between. The CDR3: CASSLVWRGTLNEQFF. CDR3 nucleotides: TGTGCCAGCAGCTTAGTTTGGCGGGGTACCCTCAATGAGCAGTTCTTC.

The rearrangement joins TRBV14 to TRBJ2-1, with 8 nucleotides matching TRBD2. CDR3 length: 17 amino acids. Germline V gene data show CDR1 as SGHDN and CDR2 as FVKESK. The V gene end was trimmed by 3 bases and the J gene end by 4 bases; junction bases not matched to a gene: 11. CDR3 residues: CASSQPRGGGLYNEQFF. CDR3 DNA sequence: TGTGCCAGCAGCCAGCCTCGGGGGGGAGGCCTTTACAATGAGCAGTTCTTC.

The chain has TRBV4-2 and TRBJ2-5; 8 bases line up with TRBD2. In germline, CDR1 is LGHNA, CDR2 YNFKEQ. V gave up 2 bases and J gave up 1 base; unmatched junction bases: 9. The CDR3 has 17 residues. Here the CDR3 reads CASSQFYRGLGQETQYF. The DNA for the CDR3 is TGTGCCAGCAGCCAATTCTATAGGGGACTAGGCCAAGAGACCCAGTACTTC.

The V gene is TRBV3-1, the J gene TRBJ1-5; TRBD1 might be the D (5 bases). This CDR3 spans 14 amino acids. Between the trimmed V and J ends, which lost 4 bases and 4 bases, there was a span of 11 bases. The germline CDR1 and CDR2 sequences are LGHDT and YNNKEL (reference sequence). Here the CDR3 reads CASSRDLLNQPQHF. For the CDR3, the DNA is TGTGCCAGCAGCCGGGACCTCCTAAATCAGCCCCAGCATTTT.

The chain links TRBV24-1 to TRBJ2-3, with 9 bases matching TRBD2. The germline gives CDR1 KGHDR, CDR2 SFDVKD. The CDR3 contains 15 residues. Trimming removed 3 bases from V and 4 bases from J; junction bases left unmatched: 4. In nucleotides, the CDR3 is TGTGCCACCAGTGATCTAGCGGGGCCAGCAGATACGCAGTATTTT. This encodes CATSDLAGPADTQYF.

The rearrangement joins TRBV29-1 to TRBJ2-3; the match to TRBD2 covers 11 bases. CDR3 length: 16 amino acids. Germline lookup yields CDR1 SQVTM and CDR2 ANQGSEA. After removal of 8 bases from V and 0 bases from J, the junction contained 10 bases not matched to a gene. This CDR3 is CSTDPSGRTSTDTQYF. The CDR3 DNA is TGCAGCACCGACCCTAGCGGGAGGACCAGCACAGATACGCAGTATTTT.

This rearrangement joins TRBV5-5 to TRBJ2-3, with TRBD2 as a possible D gene (6 bases). Trimming removed 4 bases from V and 0 bases from J, with 12 bases in between. In germline, CDR1 is SGHKS, CDR2 YYEKEE (reference sequence). The CDR3 covers 15 residues. The CDR3 region is CASSHRGGSTDTQYF. CDR3 nucleotides: TGTGCCAGCAGCCATCGTGGGGGGAGCACAGATACGCAGTATTTT.

This clonotype appeared a few times. J is TRBJ2-5 and V is TRBV10-3, with 7 bases aligning to TRBD1. CDR3 length: 14 amino acids. The trim removed 0 bases at V and 4 bases at J, leaving 2 bases unmatched. Germline V lookup: CDR1 ENHRY, CDR2 SYGVKD. The DNA for the CDR3 is TGTGCCATCAGTGAGTCAGGGGGCGGAGAGACCCAGTACTTC. Amino acids: CAISESGGGETQYF.

The chain is built from TRBV20-1 and TRBJ2-1; 10 positions agree with TRBD2. Germline loops: CDR1 DFQATT, CDR2 SNEGSKA (reference sequence). V lost 7 bases, J lost 7 bases, and 7 bases stayed unmatched. The CDR3 is 13 residues long. The CDR3 reads CSGGLAAPNEQFF. In DNA form, the CDR3 reads TGCAGTGGAGGACTAGCGGCGCCTAATGAGCAGTTCTTC.

This rearrangement joins TRBV7-9 to TRBJ1-2; D gene unclear. V lost 1 base and J 6 bases, leaving 18 bases between the germline ends. The CDR3 totals 16 residues. CDR1 and CDR2 (germline): SEHNR, FQNEAQ (reference sequence). The CDR3 sequence: CASSLVLMLGVHGYTF. CDR3 nucleotide sequence: TGTGCCAGCAGCTTAGTTCTTATGTTGGGAGTCCATGGCTACACCTTC.

The chain is built from TRBV12-3 or TRBV12-4 and TRBJ2-1; D perhaps matches TRBD2 (6 bases). The closer fit of TRBJ2-7 to the DNA end suggests the J call may be wrong. CDR3 length equals 15 residues. CDR3 in amino acids: CASSFFAAGYNEQYF. CDR3 in DNA: TGTGCCAGCAGTTTTTTTGCAGCGGGCTACAATGAGCAGTACTTC.

This chain connects TRBV25-1 to TRBJ2-7; D gene uncertain. This CDR3 region has 13 residues. CDR1 and CDR2 from the germline V gene are MGHDK and SYGVNS. Deletions cut 3 bases from V and 2 bases from J, with 8 bases between. The CDR3 DNA follows: TGTGCCAGCAGTGAGATGGCGACCTACGAGCAGTACTTC. This gives the protein CASSEMATYEQYF.

As for this clonotype: With a much larger clone just one base away, this may be a read error. This chain uses TRBV3-1 with TRBJ1-1; D is unresolved. The CDR3 is made up of 12 amino acids. Germline V gene sequence: CDR1 LGHDT, CDR2 YNNKEL (reference sequence). V gave up 2 bases and J gave up 1 base, with 2 bases separating them. The CDR3 coding sequence is TGTGCCAGCAGCCAAAGGAACACTGAAGCTTTCTTT. It specifies CASSQRNTEAFF.

The chain joins TRBV20-1 to TRBJ1-2, with D unresolved. The germline V gene has CDR1 DFQATT and CDR2 SNEGSKA (reference sequence). V lost 0 bases, J lost 2 bases, and 10 bases lay in between. The CDR3 has 14 residues. CDR3 sequence: CSARDGKGNYGYTF. The CDR3 nucleotides read TGCAGTGCTAGAGATGGAAAGGGCAACTATGGCTACACCTTC.

The gene calls are TRBV5-1 and TRBJ2-3; 8 bases are shared with TRBD2. The CDR3 has 16 residues. Germline values: CDR1 SGHRS, CDR2 YFSETQ. Trimming took 1 base from V and 7 from J; bases not matched to a gene: 11. CDR3 coding DNA: TGCGCCAGCAGCTTGCACCCTTGGACTAGCAGTAATACGCAGTATTTT. Translating gives CASSLHPWTSSNTQYF.